Here is one T cell receptor (beta chain) with its context. Its matching antigen is unknown. This record comes from a study of CD8 T cells in Susac syndrome. Blood CD8+ and CD4+ T cells underwent high-throughput TCR beta sequencing. Bulk CD8+ and CD4+ cells came from magnetic negative isolation; CD8+ TEMRA by FACS. General study findings and limits: The study admitted that it had a relatively small number of individuals in its TCR sequencing and HLA analysis.

Reverse transcription of roughly 0.45 to 1 ug RNA was performed with random hexamers. With immunoSEQ multiplex PCR, TCR beta CDR3 was amplified across 54 Vbeta and 13 Jbeta. TCRdb re-analysed the immunoSEQ multiplex PCR reads in MiXCR, keeping a single row per CDR3 protein. The sample consists of around 200,000 distinct CDR3 sequences, 95% of them appearing once. V dropped 4 bases and J dropped 2 bases, with 20 bases sitting between them. The CDR3 consists of 17 residues. In germline, CDR1 is LGHDT, CDR2 YNNKEL (reference sequence). The origin of this receptor is a human donor with multiple sclerosis. The J gene is TRBJ1-1, the V gene TRBV3-1, with TRBD1 as a possible D gene (6 bases). Sequencing was done on a sample of CD4+ T cells from PBMCs. CDR3 loop: CASSRLVGQTRNTEAFF. The CDR3 DNA is TGTGCCAGCAGCCGACTCGTAGGACAGACTCGAAACACTGAAGCTTTCTTT.